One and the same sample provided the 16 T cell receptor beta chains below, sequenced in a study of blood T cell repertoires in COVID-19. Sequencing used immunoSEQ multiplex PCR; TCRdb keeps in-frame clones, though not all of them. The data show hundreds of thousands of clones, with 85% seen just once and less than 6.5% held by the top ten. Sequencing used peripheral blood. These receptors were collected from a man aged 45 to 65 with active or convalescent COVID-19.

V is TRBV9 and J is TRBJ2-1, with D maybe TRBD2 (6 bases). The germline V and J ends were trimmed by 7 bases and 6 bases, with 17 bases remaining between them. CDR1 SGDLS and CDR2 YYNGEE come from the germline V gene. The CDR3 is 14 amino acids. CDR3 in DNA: TGTGCCAGCGACGAGACGGGAGCCGGCAATGAGCAGTTCTTC. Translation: CASDETGAGNEQFF.

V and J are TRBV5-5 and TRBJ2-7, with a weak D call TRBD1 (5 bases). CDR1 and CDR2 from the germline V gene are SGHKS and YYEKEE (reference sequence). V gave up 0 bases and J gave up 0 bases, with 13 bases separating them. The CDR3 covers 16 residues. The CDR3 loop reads CASSLVVGRSSYEQYF. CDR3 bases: TGTGCCAGCAGCTTGGTAGTGGGGCGGAGCTCCTACGAGCAGTACTTC.

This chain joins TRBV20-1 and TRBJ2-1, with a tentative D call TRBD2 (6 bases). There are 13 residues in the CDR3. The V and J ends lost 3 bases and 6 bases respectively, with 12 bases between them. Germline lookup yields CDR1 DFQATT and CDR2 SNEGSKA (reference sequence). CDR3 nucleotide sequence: TGCAGTGCTAGTTCCGGGAGTCGCAATGAGCAGTTCTTC. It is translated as CSASSGSRNEQFF.

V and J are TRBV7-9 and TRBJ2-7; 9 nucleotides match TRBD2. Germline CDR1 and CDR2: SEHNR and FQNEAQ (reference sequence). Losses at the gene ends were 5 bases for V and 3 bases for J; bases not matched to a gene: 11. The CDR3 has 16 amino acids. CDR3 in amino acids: CASSPRGRLADYEQYF. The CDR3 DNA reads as TGTGCCAGCAGCCCCCGTGGGAGACTAGCGGACTACGAGCAGTACTTC.

CDR3 sequence reads: CASSQVEDIQYF. The CDR3 nucleotides are TGTGCCAGCAGCCAAGTCGAGGACATTCAGTACTTC. This chain connects TRBV3-1 (or the pseudogene TRBV3-2) to TRBJ2-4; D is ambiguous. This CDR3 comprises 12 residues. The germline CDR1 and CDR2 sequences are LGHDT and YNNKEL (reference sequence). V was clipped by 1 base and J by 8 bases, with 6 bases between them.

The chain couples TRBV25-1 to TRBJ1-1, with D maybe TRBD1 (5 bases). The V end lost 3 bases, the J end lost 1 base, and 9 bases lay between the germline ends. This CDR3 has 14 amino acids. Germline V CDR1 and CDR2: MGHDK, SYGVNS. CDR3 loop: CASSEHRTNTEAFF. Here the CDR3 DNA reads TGTGCCAGCAGTGAGCACAGGACGAACACTGAAGCTTTCTTT.

CDR3 region: CASSDNSLGGYGYTF. CDR3 coding DNA: TGTGCCAGCAGTGATAACAGCTTGGGGGGCTATGGCTACACCTTC. This chain links TRBV6-1 with TRBJ1-2; D perhaps matches TRBD1 (5 bases). The CDR3 length is 15 residues. Germline CDR1 and CDR2: MNHNS and SASEGT. Between the trimmed V and J ends, which lost 3 bases and 4 bases, there was a span of 15 bases.

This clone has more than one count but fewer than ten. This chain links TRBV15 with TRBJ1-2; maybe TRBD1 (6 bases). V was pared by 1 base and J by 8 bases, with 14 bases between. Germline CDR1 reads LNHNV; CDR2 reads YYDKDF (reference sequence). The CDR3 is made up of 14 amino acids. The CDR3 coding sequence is TGTGCCACCAGCAGAGCACAGGGTGTGAAGGGCTACACCTTC. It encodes CATSRAQGVKGYTF.

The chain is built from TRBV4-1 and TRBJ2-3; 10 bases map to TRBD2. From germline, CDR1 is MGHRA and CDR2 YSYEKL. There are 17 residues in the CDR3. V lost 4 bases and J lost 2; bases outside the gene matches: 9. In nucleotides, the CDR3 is TGCGCCAGCAGCCCCCGTTTTAGCGGGGGGATCACAGATACGCAGTATTTT. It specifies CASSPRFSGGITDTQYF.

The CDR3 loop reads CASSDWTSDETQYF. CDR3 in DNA: TGTGCCAGCAGTGATTGGACTAGCGATGAGACCCAGTACTTC. The chain combines TRBV2 with TRBJ2-5; 9 bases line up with TRBD2. This CDR3 has 14 amino acids. Germline assignment: CDR1 SNHLY and CDR2 FYNNEI. Trimming cost V 3 bases and J 5 bases; bases outside gene matches: 4.

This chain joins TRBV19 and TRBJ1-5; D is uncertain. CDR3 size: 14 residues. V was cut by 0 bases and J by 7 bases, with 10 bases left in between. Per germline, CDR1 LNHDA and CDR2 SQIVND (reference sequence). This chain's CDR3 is CASSIDRGLQPQHF. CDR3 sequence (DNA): TGTGCCAGTAGTATAGACAGAGGGCTGCAGCCCCAGCATTTT.

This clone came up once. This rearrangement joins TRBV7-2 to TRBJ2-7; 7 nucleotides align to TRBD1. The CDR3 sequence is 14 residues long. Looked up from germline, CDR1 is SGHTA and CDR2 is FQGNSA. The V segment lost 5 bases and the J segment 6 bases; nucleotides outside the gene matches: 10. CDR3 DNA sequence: TGTGCCAGCAGCCCAGGACAGGAACTGGCCGAGCAGTACTTC. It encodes CASSPGQELAEQYF.

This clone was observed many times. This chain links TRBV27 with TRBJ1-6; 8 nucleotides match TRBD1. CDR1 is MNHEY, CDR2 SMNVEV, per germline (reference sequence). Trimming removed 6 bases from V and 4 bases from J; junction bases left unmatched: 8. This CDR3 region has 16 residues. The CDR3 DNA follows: TGTGCCAGCAGGCCGGGGGACAGGCAATATAATTCACCCCTCCACTTT. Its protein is CASRPGDRQYNSPLHF.

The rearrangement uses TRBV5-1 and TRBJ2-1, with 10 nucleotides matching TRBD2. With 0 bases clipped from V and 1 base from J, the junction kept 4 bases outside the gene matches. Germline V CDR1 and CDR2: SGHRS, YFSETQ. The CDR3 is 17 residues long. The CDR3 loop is CASSLATSGRSYNEQFF. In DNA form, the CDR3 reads TGCGCCAGCAGCTTGGCGACTAGCGGGCGATCCTACAATGAGCAGTTCTTC.

The CDR3: CASSPLAGGSVHEQYF. The CDR3 DNA reads as TGTGCCAGCTCACCTCTGGCGGGAGGGTCTGTGCACGAGCAGTACTTC. The chain is built from TRBV18 and TRBJ2-7, with 9 bases lining up with TRBD2. The germline V gene encodes CDR1 KGHSH and CDR2 LQKENI. This CDR3 contains 16 residues. V lost 3 bases, J lost 5 bases, and 11 bases stayed unmatched.

CDR3: CASSQGRAVGELFF. The CDR3 DNA reads as TGTGCCAGCAGCCAAGGGAGGGCCGTAGGGGAGCTGTTTTTT. The chain links TRBV6-5 to TRBJ2-2; 7 nucleotides agree with TRBD2. J lost 8 bases, V lost 6 bases, and 9 bases had no gene match. CDR3 length: 14 amino acids. Germline loops: CDR1 MNHEY, CDR2 SVGAGI.